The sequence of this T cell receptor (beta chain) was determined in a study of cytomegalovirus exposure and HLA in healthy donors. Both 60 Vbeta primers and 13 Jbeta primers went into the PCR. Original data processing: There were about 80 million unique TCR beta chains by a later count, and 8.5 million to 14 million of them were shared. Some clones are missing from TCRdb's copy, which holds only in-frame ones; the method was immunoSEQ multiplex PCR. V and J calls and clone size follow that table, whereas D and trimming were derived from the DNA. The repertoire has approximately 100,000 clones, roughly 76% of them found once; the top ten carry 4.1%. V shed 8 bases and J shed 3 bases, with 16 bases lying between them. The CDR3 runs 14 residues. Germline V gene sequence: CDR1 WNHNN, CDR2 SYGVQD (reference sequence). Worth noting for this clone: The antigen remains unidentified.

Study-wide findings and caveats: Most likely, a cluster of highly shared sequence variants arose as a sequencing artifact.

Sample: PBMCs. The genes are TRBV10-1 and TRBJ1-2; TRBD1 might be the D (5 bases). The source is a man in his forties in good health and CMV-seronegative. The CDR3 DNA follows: TGCGCCAGCTCCGGGGGGGGTTTTGACTATGGCTACACCTTC. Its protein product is CASSGGGFDYGYTF.